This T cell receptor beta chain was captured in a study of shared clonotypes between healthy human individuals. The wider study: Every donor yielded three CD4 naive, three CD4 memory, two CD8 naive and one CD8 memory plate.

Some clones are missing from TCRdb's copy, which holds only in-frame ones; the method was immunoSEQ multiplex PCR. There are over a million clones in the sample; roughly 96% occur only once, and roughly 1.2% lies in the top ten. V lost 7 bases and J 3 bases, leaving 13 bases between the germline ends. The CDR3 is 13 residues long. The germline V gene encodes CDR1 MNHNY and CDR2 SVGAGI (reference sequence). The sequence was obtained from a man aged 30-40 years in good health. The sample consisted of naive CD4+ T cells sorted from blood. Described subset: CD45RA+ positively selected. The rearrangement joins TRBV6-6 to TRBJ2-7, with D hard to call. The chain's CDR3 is CASTGGANYEQYF. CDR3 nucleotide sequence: TGTGCCAGCACCGGTGGCGCAAACTACGAGCAGTACTTC.